This TCR beta chain was found in a study of blood T cells in healthy people across ages. Germline V gene sequence: CDR1 MGHDK, CDR2 SYGVNS. CDR3 length: 16 amino acids. Trimming cost V 1 base and J 0 bases, with 10 bases left between them. Every sample yielded at least 6.5 million isolated PBMCs. Findings of the study overall: Both naive CD4+ cell counts and diversity were greater in long-lived donors than in aged donors. While age rose, TCR beta diversity per million T cells dropped in a roughly linear way.

There are a few counts of this clonotype. The antigen remains undetermined. A second PCR, run for about 7 to 12 cycles, used a sample-barcoded 5' primer plus a J-beta primer mix. Each CDR3 protein is one row after TCRdb ran MiXCR on the 5' RACE reads. The table includes roughly 1.7 million distinct CDR3 sequences, roughly 32% detected once. The chain employs TRBV25-1 and TRBJ2-1; a possible D gene is TRBD2 (5 bases). The sequencing sample was made of blood. The receptor comes from a woman aged 30 to 39 in good health. CDR3 protein: CASSELAADSYNEQFF. CDR3 DNA: TGTGCCAGCAGTGAATTGGCAGCGGACTCCTACAATGAGCAGTTCTTC.